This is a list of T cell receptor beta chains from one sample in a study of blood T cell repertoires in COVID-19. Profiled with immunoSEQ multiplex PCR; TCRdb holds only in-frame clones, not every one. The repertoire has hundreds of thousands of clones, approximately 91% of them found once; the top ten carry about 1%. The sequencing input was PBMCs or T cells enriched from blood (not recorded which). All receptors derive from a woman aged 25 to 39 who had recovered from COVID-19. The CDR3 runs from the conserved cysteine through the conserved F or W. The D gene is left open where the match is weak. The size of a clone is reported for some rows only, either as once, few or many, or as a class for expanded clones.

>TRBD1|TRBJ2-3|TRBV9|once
TGTGCCAGCAGCGTATCGACAGGGTCCCCAGATACGCAGTATTTT
CASSVSTGSPDTQYF
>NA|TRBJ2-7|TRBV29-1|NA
TGCAGCGTTGGGGGACTGACCTACGAGCAGTACTTC
CSVGGLTYEQYF
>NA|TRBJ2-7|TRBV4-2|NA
TGTGCCAGCAGCCAGCAGGTACGGGGGATATTCCCCGAGCAGTACTTC
CASSQQVRGIFPEQYF
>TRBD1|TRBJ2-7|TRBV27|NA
TGTGCCAGCAGGGGGACAGAAGGGTACGAGCAGTACTTC
CASRGTEGYEQYF
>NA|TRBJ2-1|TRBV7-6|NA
TGTGCCAGCAGCTTAGTTAGTTTTGTATTGGAGGACAATGAGCAGTTCTTC
CASSLVSFVLEDNEQFF
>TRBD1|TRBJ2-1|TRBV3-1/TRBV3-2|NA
TGTGCCAGCAGCCATTGGGGACAGGGTTACAATGAGCAGTTCTTC
CASSHWGQGYNEQFF
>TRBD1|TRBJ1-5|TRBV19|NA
TGTGCCAGTAGTATAGGACTACAGGGGCGCAATCAGCCCCAGCATTTT
CASSIGLQGRNQPQHF
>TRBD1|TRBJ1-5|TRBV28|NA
TGTGCCAGCAGACTGCAGGGGGCGGCTAATCAGCCCCAGCATTTT
CASRLQGAANQPQHF
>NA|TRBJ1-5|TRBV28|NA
TGTGCCAGCAGATCTGAAAGGGGGTCGTGGAATCAGCCCCAGCATTTT
CASRSERGSWNQPQHF
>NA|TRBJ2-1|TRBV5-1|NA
TGCGCCAGCAGGGTACTAGGGAGCTCCTACAATGAGCAGTTCTTC
CASRVLGSSYNEQFF
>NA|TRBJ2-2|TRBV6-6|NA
TGTGCCAGCAGTTACCCAGCGGTGAACACCGGGGAGCTGTTTTTT
CASSYPAVNTGELFF
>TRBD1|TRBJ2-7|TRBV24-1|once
TGTGCCACCAGTGATACGACAGGGTTTGAGCAGTACTTC
CATSDTTGFEQYF
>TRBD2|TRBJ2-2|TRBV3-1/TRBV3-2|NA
TGTGCCAGCAGCGTCACTAGCGGGAACACCGGGGAGCTGTTTTTT
CASSVTSGNTGELFF
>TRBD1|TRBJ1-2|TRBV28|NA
TGTGCCAGCAGTCCGACAGGGTGGTCCCTCGGTGGCTACACCTTC
CASSPTGWSLGGYTF
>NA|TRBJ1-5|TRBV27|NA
TGTGCCAGCAGTTTGTGGGGAGTCCGTGATCAGCCCCAGCATTTT
CASSLWGVRDQPQHF
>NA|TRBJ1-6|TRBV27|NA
TGTGCCAGCAGTTTATCCAGGTCTTCACCCCTCCACTTT
CASSLSRSSPLHF
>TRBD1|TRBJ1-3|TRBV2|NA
TGTGCCAGCAGCGGACAGGGAGGAAACACCATATATTTT
CASSGQGGNTIYF
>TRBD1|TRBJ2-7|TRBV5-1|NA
TGCGCCAGCAGCTTGGTTACAGGGGCAACGGAGCAGTACTTC
CASSLVTGATEQYF
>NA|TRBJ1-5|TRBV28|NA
TGTGCCAGCGGGTCCCTAGGAGGCAATCAGCCCCAGCATTTT
CASGSLGGNQPQHF
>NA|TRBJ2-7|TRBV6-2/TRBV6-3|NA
TGTGCCAGCAGTACCGGGTCCCCCTACGAGCAGTACTTC
CASSTGSPYEQYF
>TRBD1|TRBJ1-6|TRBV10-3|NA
TGTGCCATCAGAGGGGACAGGGCTAATTCACCCCTCCACTTT
CAIRGDRANSPLHF
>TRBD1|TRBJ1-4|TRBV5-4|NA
TGTGCCAGCAGCTTGCCGGGACAGCGCGCTGAAAAACTGTTTTTT
CASSLPGQRAEKLFF
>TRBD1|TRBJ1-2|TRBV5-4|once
TGTGCCAGCAGCCCCCGGGGACAGGGAGGACCCCATTACACCTTC
CASSPRGQGGPHYTF
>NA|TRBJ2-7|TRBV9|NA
TGTGCCAGCAGCGTAGGACTAGATACGGCCTACGAGCAGTACTTC
CASSVGLDTAYEQYF
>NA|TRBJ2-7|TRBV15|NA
TGTGCCACCAGCAGAGACCGGACCGCGGGGCTTACCTACGAGCAGTACTTC
CATSRDRTAGLTYEQYF
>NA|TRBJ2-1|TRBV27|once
TGTGCCAGCAGTTTATACAGGGTTGCCGGTGAGCAGTTCTTC
CASSLYRVAGEQFF
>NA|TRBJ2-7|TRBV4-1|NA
TGCGCCAGCAGCCAAGGGGGGGGACACCTCTCCTACGAGCAGTACTTC
CASSQGGGHLSYEQYF
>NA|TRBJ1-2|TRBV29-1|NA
TGCAGCGTTGGACTAGCCGTCGGCTACACCTTC
CSVGLAVGYTF
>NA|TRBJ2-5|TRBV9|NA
TGTGCCAGCAGCCCATCCATTTTCCGCGGTCAAGAGACCCAGTACTTC
CASSPSIFRGQETQYF
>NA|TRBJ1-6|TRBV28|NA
TGTGCCAGCAGTAGACAGATTTATAATTCACCCCTCCACTTT
CASSRQIYNSPLHF
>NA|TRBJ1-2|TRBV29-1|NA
TGCAGCGTTGGCCCCAGAGGGCTTCGGTATGGCTACACCTTC
CSVGPRGLRYGYTF
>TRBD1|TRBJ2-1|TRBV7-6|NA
TGTGCCAGCAGCTCTCGGACAGGGGGTAAGGGTGAGCAGTTCTTC
CASSSRTGGKGEQFF
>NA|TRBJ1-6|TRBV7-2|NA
TGTGCCAGCAGCTTAGTTGGGGCTGGGGCTACGGTTTCACCCCTCCACTTT
CASSLVGAGATVSPLHF